The rows below give T cell receptor beta chains drawn from one sample of a study of blood T cell repertoires in COVID-19. This table comes from immunoSEQ multiplex PCR, and its TCRdb copy is limited to in-frame clones, with some not included. The sample holds about 330,000 clones, around 86% seen once. The sequenced material came from peripheral blood. These receptor sequences come from a woman aged 45-60 years with acute or convalescent COVID-19. CDR3s include the opening cysteine and the closing phenylalanine or tryptophan. The order of the fields is clone size, D gene, V gene, J gene, CDR3 DNA, CDR3 protein. A D gene is named only where the DNA matches it firmly. The listing skips clone size in some rows; elsewhere it reads once, few, many or a size class.

clone size: once
D gene: .
V gene: TRBV7-9
J gene: TRBJ1-2
CDR3 DNA: TGTGCCAGCAGCCCGCGGACAACAGGCCACTATGGCTACACCTTC
CDR3 protein: CASSPRTTGHYGYTF

clone size: .
D gene: TRBD1
V gene: TRBV7-6
J gene: TRBJ2-1
CDR3 DNA: TGTGCCAGCCGGTCGACAGGGGCGCATGAGCAGTTCTTC
CDR3 protein: CASRSTGAHEQFF

clone size: few
D gene: .
V gene: TRBV28
J gene: TRBJ2-7
CDR3 DNA: TGTGCCAGCACCTATCGTATCGAGAGGGTAACGTACGACGAGCAGTACTTC
CDR3 protein: CASTYRIERVTYDEQYF

clone size: .
D gene: TRBD2
V gene: TRBV7-2
J gene: TRBJ2-3
CDR3 DNA: TGTGCCAGCAGTCTGACTAGCGGGAGCACAGATACGCAGTATTTT
CDR3 protein: CASSLTSGSTDTQYF

clone size: .
D gene: TRBD1
V gene: TRBV9
J gene: TRBJ1-1
CDR3 DNA: TGTGCCAGCAGCGCCGGGACAGGGAAGGAGGAAGCTTTCTTT
CDR3 protein: CASSAGTGKEEAFF

clone size: .
D gene: TRBD2
V gene: TRBV10-3
J gene: TRBJ2-1
CDR3 DNA: TGTGCCATCAGTGACCCGGCTAAGCGGGAGGCTGACTACAATGAGCAGTTCTTC
CDR3 protein: CAISDPAKREADYNEQFF

clone size: few
D gene: .
V gene: TRBV5-1
J gene: TRBJ2-1
CDR3 DNA: TGCGCCAGCAGCTTGATGCGGGATGAGCAGTTCTTC
CDR3 protein: CASSLMRDEQFF

clone size: .
D gene: TRBD1
V gene: TRBV7-8
J gene: TRBJ1-1
CDR3 DNA: TGTGCCAGCAGCTCTCACCGAGGGACAGGGGTAGACACTGAAGCTTTCTTT
CDR3 protein: CASSSHRGTGVDTEAFF

clone size: .
D gene: .
V gene: TRBV18
J gene: TRBJ2-5
CDR3 DNA: TGTGCCAGCTCACCCGGGACAAATCAAGAGACCCAGTACTTC
CDR3 protein: CASSPGTNQETQYF

clone size: .
D gene: TRBD1
V gene: TRBV28
J gene: TRBJ1-1
CDR3 DNA: TGTGCCAGCAGTTTAGGGACAGGGTTGATCACTGAAGCTTTCTTT
CDR3 protein: CASSLGTGLITEAFF

clone size: .
D gene: TRBD1
V gene: TRBV19
J gene: TRBJ2-1
CDR3 DNA: TGTGCCTCGACAGGGGCCAGCTCCTACAATGAGCAGTTCTTC
CDR3 protein: CASTGASSYNEQFF

clone size: .
D gene: .
V gene: TRBV5-1
J gene: TRBJ1-2
CDR3 DNA: TGCGCCAGCAGCTCAATACAGGGTCAGTGGGGCTACACCTTC
CDR3 protein: CASSSIQGQWGYTF

clone size: .
D gene: .
V gene: TRBV20-1
J gene: TRBJ2-1
CDR3 DNA: TGCAGTGCTAGTGGGGGCCGGATTTTCAATGAGCAGTTCTTC
CDR3 protein: CSASGGRIFNEQFF

clone size: once
D gene: TRBD2
V gene: TRBV6-5
J gene: TRBJ2-7
CDR3 DNA: TGTGCCAGCACCATAGCGGGACCCCGCTCTTGGCAGTACTTC
CDR3 protein: CASTIAGPRSWQYF

clone size: .
D gene: TRBD1
V gene: TRBV18
J gene: TRBJ2-3
CDR3 DNA: TGTGCCAGCTCACCTCCGGGACAGGGCACAGATACGCAGTATTTT
CDR3 protein: CASSPPGQGTDTQYF

clone size: .
D gene: .
V gene: TRBV28
J gene: TRBJ1-2
CDR3 DNA: TGTGCCAGCAGTCTCGTGGTGAGGCAGAACTATGGCTACACCTTC
CDR3 protein: CASSLVVRQNYGYTF

clone size: .
D gene: TRBD1
V gene: TRBV9
J gene: TRBJ1-3
CDR3 DNA: TGTGCCAGCAGCGCGGGACAGGGGAGATCCAGCTCTGGAAACACCATATATTTT
CDR3 protein: CASSAGQGRSSSGNTIYF

clone size: .
D gene: TRBD1
V gene: TRBV6-6
J gene: TRBJ1-3
CDR3 DNA: TGTGCCAGCAGAAAGTGGGAACAGGGGTCTGGAAACACCATATATTTT
CDR3 protein: CASRKWEQGSGNTIYF

clone size: .
D gene: .
V gene: TRBV19
J gene: TRBJ1-1
CDR3 DNA: TGTGCCAGTAGTATATCAGGGGCGAACACTGAAGCTTTCTTT
CDR3 protein: CASSISGANTEAFF

clone size: .
D gene: .
V gene: TRBV5-4
J gene: TRBJ2-7
CDR3 DNA: TGTGCCAGCAGCTCCCGGGACATCCCCTACGAGCAGTACTTC
CDR3 protein: CASSSRDIPYEQYF

clone size: .
D gene: .
V gene: TRBV18
J gene: TRBJ1-5
CDR3 DNA: TGTGCCAGCTCACCACGCACAGGAAGAGATCAGCCCCAGCATTTT
CDR3 protein: CASSPRTGRDQPQHF

clone size: .
D gene: TRBD1
V gene: TRBV18
J gene: TRBJ2-2
CDR3 DNA: TGTGCCAGCTCACCACGAGGGACAGGGAACACCGGGGAGCTGTTTTTT
CDR3 protein: CASSPRGTGNTGELFF

clone size: .
D gene: TRBD1
V gene: TRBV5-1
J gene: TRBJ2-1
CDR3 DNA: TGCGCCAGCAGCTTAACAGGGGATGGTGAGCAGTTCTTC
CDR3 protein: CASSLTGDGEQFF

clone size: .
D gene: TRBD1
V gene: TRBV10-3
J gene: TRBJ2-7
CDR3 DNA: TGTGCCATCAGTGAGTCAGGGGGCCCCTACGAGCAGTACTTC
CDR3 protein: CAISESGGPYEQYF

clone size: once
D gene: TRBD1
V gene: TRBV28
J gene: TRBJ1-1
CDR3 DNA: TGTGCCAGCAGGACAGGGGGTATCGTGGCTGAAGCTTTCTTT
CDR3 protein: CASRTGGIVAEAFF

clone size: .
D gene: .
V gene: TRBV6-5
J gene: TRBJ1-2
CDR3 DNA: TGTGCCAGCAGCGCCGGGTCTGGCTACACCTTC
CDR3 protein: CASSAGSGYTF

clone size: .
D gene: .
V gene: TRBV4-1
J gene: TRBJ1-1
CDR3 DNA: TGCGCCAGCAGCCAGTGGGGCACGGGTGGGACTGAAGCTTTCTTT
CDR3 protein: CASSQWGTGGTEAFF

clone size: .
D gene: TRBD2
V gene: TRBV7-3
J gene: TRBJ2-7
CDR3 DNA: TGTGCCAGCAGCCCGGGACTAGCGGCTTCCTACGAGCAGTACTTC
CDR3 protein: CASSPGLAASYEQYF

clone size: .
D gene: .
V gene: TRBV7-2
J gene: TRBJ1-1
CDR3 DNA: TGTGCCAGCAGCTTAGTAGCAGGGATGAACACTGAAGCTTTCTTT
CDR3 protein: CASSLVAGMNTEAFF

clone size: few
D gene: TRBD2
V gene: TRBV27
J gene: TRBJ2-5
CDR3 DNA: TGTGCCAGCAGTTATCACAATCTAGCGGGAGGGCGAGAGACCCAGTACTTC
CDR3 protein: CASSYHNLAGGRETQYF

clone size: .
D gene: TRBD1
V gene: TRBV18
J gene: TRBJ1-2
CDR3 DNA: TGTGCCAGCTCACTAAGTTCCGGGACAGACCTCTATGGCTACACCTTC
CDR3 protein: CASSLSSGTDLYGYTF

clone size: .
D gene: .
V gene: TRBV28
J gene: TRBJ1-2
CDR3 DNA: TGTGCCAGCAGTTTAGTCCAGGGCGGCTATGGCTACACCTTC
CDR3 protein: CASSLVQGGYGYTF

clone size: .
D gene: TRBD1
V gene: TRBV28
J gene: TRBJ2-5
CDR3 DNA: TGTGCCACGGACAGGGTCCACCAAGAGACCCAGTACTTC
CDR3 protein: CATDRVHQETQYF

clone size: once
D gene: .
V gene: TRBV6-5
J gene: TRBJ2-7
CDR3 DNA: TGTGCCAGCAGTTCCCGTGGGGGGGCCAACTACGAGCAGTACTTC
CDR3 protein: CASSSRGGANYEQYF

clone size: .
D gene: .
V gene: TRBV28
J gene: TRBJ2-3
CDR3 DNA: TGTGCCAGCTCCACAGGGCCCACAGATACGCAGTATTTT
CDR3 protein: CASSTGPTDTQYF

clone size: .
D gene: TRBD2
V gene: TRBV5-1
J gene: TRBJ2-1
CDR3 DNA: TGCGCCAGCGGGCGGCTAGCGGCGATCGCGGGTGAGCAGTTCTTC
CDR3 protein: CASGRLAAIAGEQFF

clone size: .
D gene: TRBD2
V gene: TRBV28
J gene: TRBJ2-1
CDR3 DNA: TGTGCCAGCACTACTAGCGTCTACAATGAGCAGTTCTTC
CDR3 protein: CASTTSVYNEQFF

clone size: .
D gene: .
V gene: TRBV2
J gene: TRBJ1-5
CDR3 DNA: TGTGCCAGCAGTGAGTACAGGTCGAGCAATCAGCCCCAGCATTTT
CDR3 protein: CASSEYRSSNQPQHF

clone size: .
D gene: .
V gene: TRBV7-9
J gene: TRBJ1-3
CDR3 DNA: TGTGCCAGCAGCCCCCGGACTGGAGACACCATATATTTT
CDR3 protein: CASSPRTGDTIYF

clone size: .
D gene: .
V gene: TRBV27
J gene: TRBJ2-3
CDR3 DNA: TGTGCCAGCAGTAGAACCCTGACCTTGGGAGCAGATACGCAGTATTTT
CDR3 protein: CASSRTLTLGADTQYF

clone size: .
D gene: .
V gene: TRBV6-1
J gene: TRBJ1-5
CDR3 DNA: TGTGCCAGCAGTGAAAGGGCAGGGGTTACGTATAGCAATCAGCCCCAGCATTTT
CDR3 protein: CASSERAGVTYSNQPQHF